The 7 T cell receptor beta chains listed next were all sequenced from one sample in a study of blood T cell repertoires in COVID-19. Assay used: immunoSEQ multiplex PCR; TCRdb lists only in-frame clones, some missing. Of hundreds of thousands of clones in the sample, around 87% were seen once. Sequencing input: PBMCs or T cells enriched from blood (not recorded which). These receptors were collected from a man aged 35-49 years in a cohort exposed to, infected with or recovered from COVID-19 (not recorded which).

This sequence joins TRBV29-1 and TRBJ2-7, with D possibly being TRBD2 (6 bases). The CDR3 has 15 residues. Trimming removed 6 bases from V and 1 base from J, with 19 bases in between. Germline values: CDR1 SQVTM, CDR2 ANQGSEA. This CDR3 is CSVHLAERVSYEQYF. The CDR3, as DNA: TGCAGCGTACACCTCGCAGAGCGGGTTTCCTACGAGCAGTACTTC.

This sequence joins TRBV2 and TRBJ1-3; 7 nucleotides match TRBD1. The CDR3 spans 15 residues. The germline V gene has CDR1 SNHLY and CDR2 FYNNEI. V shed 7 bases and J 2 bases; nucleotides not matched to a gene: 8. The CDR3 region is CASIPLTGTGNTIYF. The CDR3, as DNA: TGTGCCAGCATTCCACTGACAGGGACTGGAAACACCATATATTTT.

This sequence joins TRBV2 and TRBJ1-3; TRBD1 aligns across 9 bases. Germline-derived CDR1 and CDR2 are SNHLY and FYNNEI. This CDR3 is built from 16 residues. J lost 4 bases, V lost 8 bases, and 12 bases had no gene match. The CDR3 sequence: CASGWTGARGGNTIYF. The CDR3 nucleotides are TGTGCCAGCGGTTGGACAGGGGCTCGAGGCGGAAACACCATATATTTT.

The CDR3 DNA follows: TGTGCCACCTCTAGGGGAGGAAACACCATATATTTT. Translation: CATSRGGNTIYF. The chain recombines TRBV3-1 (or the pseudogene TRBV3-2) with TRBJ1-3; weak D call: TRBD1 (5 bases). Germline assignment: CDR1 LGHDT and CDR2 YNNKEL (reference sequence). The CDR3 extends over 12 amino acids. V was cut by 10 bases and J by 4 bases, with 11 bases left in between.

The J gene is TRBJ2-7, the V gene TRBV27; 7 nucleotides agree with TRBD2. The germline V gene encodes CDR1 MNHEY and CDR2 SMNVEV (reference sequence). The CDR3 consists of 15 residues. V shed 5 bases and J 2 bases; nucleotides not matched to a gene: 9. CDR3 region: CASSQVAGPPYEQYF. CDR3 DNA: TGTGCCAGCAGTCAAGTAGCGGGCCCACCCTACGAGCAGTACTTC.

V is TRBV5-1 and J is TRBJ2-2; 12 nucleotides match TRBD1. This CDR3 spans 16 amino acids. After removal of 4 bases from V and 4 bases from J, the junction contained 5 bases not matched to a gene. Germline V CDR1 and CDR2: SGHRS, YFSETQ. CDR3 in amino acids: CASSPSGQGATGELFF. The CDR3 region has the DNA TGCGCCAGCAGCCCGTCGGGACAGGGGGCCACCGGGGAGCTGTTTTTT.

V is TRBV19 and J is TRBJ2-5; 8 nucleotides match TRBD1. The CDR3 has 14 amino acids. Germline V gene data show CDR1 as LNHDA and CDR2 as SQIVND (reference sequence). The J segment lost 1 base and the V segment lost 6 bases, leaving 4 bases of the junction unmatched. CDR3 protein: CASRPTGAQETQYF. The CDR3 coding sequence is TGTGCCAGTAGGCCGACAGGGGCCCAAGAGACCCAGTACTTC. The full variable domain, rest sourced from reference TRBV19 and TRBJ2-5, is DGGITQSPKYLFRKEGQNVTLSCEQNLNHDAMYWYRQDPGQGLRLIYYSQIVNDFQKGDIAEGYSVSREKKESFPLTVTSAQKNPTAFYLCASRPTGAQETQYFGPGTRLLVL.